What follows are 10 T cell receptor beta chains derived from one specimen sequenced in a study of cytomegalovirus exposure and HLA in healthy donors. The PCR used 60 Vbeta and 13 Jbeta primers. Sequenced by immunoSEQ multiplex PCR; TCRdb stores in-frame clones only, minus some. The sample holds fewer than 75,000 clones, roughly 75% seen once. The sequenced sample was PBMCs. These receptors came from a woman in her 30s in good health and CMV-seronegative.

The chain's CDR3 is CASSLGDSNYGYTF. CDR3 nucleotides: TGTGCCAGCAGTTTAGGGGATTCTAACTATGGCTACACCTTC. The V and J genes are TRBV2 and TRBJ1-2, with D possibly TRBD1 on 5 matching bases. Trimming removed 5 bases from V and 0 bases from J, with 10 bases in between. The length of the CDR3 is 14 residues. Germline V gene sequence: CDR1 SNHLY, CDR2 FYNNEI.

V usage is TRBV6-1 and J usage is TRBJ2-7; 9 bases match TRBD2. V shed 5 bases, J shed 1 base, and the junction held 6 bases outside the gene matches. Germline CDR1 MNHNS, CDR2 SASEGT. The CDR3 consists of 15 residues. This CDR3 reads CASSNSGRSSYEQYF. For the CDR3, the DNA is TGTGCCAGCAGTAATAGCGGGAGATCGTCCTACGAGCAGTACTTC.

This clone has a single count. The chain combines TRBV5-6 with TRBJ2-3; maybe TRBD1 (6 bases). Trimming cost V 3 bases and J 6 bases, with 8 bases left between them. CDR1 is SGHDT and CDR2 is YYEEEE in the germline V gene. This CDR3 spans 12 amino acids. The CDR3, as DNA: TGTGCCAGCAGCTCAACAGGGGATACGCAGTATTTT. Translated, it gives CASSSTGDTQYF.

The rearrangement uses TRBV7-6 and TRBJ1-2; no reliable D call. The CDR3 consists of 14 residues. V lost 1 base and J lost 0, with 6 bases in between. Germline loops: CDR1 SGHVS, CDR2 FNYEAQ. CDR3 sequence reads: CASSLGPANYGYTF. The CDR3 region has the DNA TGTGCCAGCAGCTTAGGCCCAGCTAACTATGGCTACACCTTC.

The chain carries TRBV7-8 and TRBJ2-7; no definite D call. There are 15 residues in the CDR3. CDR1 is SGHVS and CDR2 is FQNEAQ in the germline V gene. With 6 bases removed from V and 5 bases from J, the gap between germline ends came to 20 bases. This CDR3 reads CASSSPRSSRHEQYF. The CDR3 bases are TGTGCCAGCAGTTCCCCCCGTTCATCTAGACACGAGCAGTACTTC.

V gene TRBV27 combines with J gene TRBJ2-2; a weak D match, TRBD1 (6 bases). The V and J ends lost 6 bases and 4 bases respectively, with 9 bases between them. The CDR3 is made up of 13 amino acids. CDR1 is MNHEY, CDR2 SMNVEV, per germline (reference sequence). DNA for the CDR3: TGTGCCAGCAGCCTCAGGGGCACCGGGGAGCTGTTTTTT. Translation gives CASSLRGTGELFF.

The chain carries TRBV5-1 and TRBJ1-1; D unresolved. Germline V lookup: CDR1 SGHRS, CDR2 YFSETQ. Trimming removed 4 bases from V and 11 bases from J, with 18 bases in between. The CDR3 runs to 13 residues. In nucleotides, the CDR3 is TGCGCCAGCAGCCCCGAAGAGAATAGAGTCGCTTTCTTT. Residues: CASSPEENRVAFF. The whole variable domain, filled in from reference TRBV5-1 and TRBJ1-1, reads KAGVTQTPRYLIKTRGQQVTLSCSPISGHRSVSWYQQTPGQGLQFLFEYFSETQRNKGNFPGRFSGRQFSNSRSEMNVSTLELGDSALYLCASSPEENRVAFFGQGTRLTVV.

This clone has a single count. J is TRBJ1-1 and V is TRBV11-2, with 9 bases aligning to TRBD1. V shed 6 bases and J 3 bases; nucleotides not matched to a gene: 5. CDR3 length: 14 amino acids. The germline V gene has CDR1 SGHAT and CDR2 FQNNGV. CDR3 protein: CASRMDRGYTEAFF. DNA of the CDR3: TGTGCCAGCAGGATGGACAGGGGCTACACTGAAGCTTTCTTT.

This clone has more than one count but fewer than ten. The conserved closing phenylalanine or tryptophan is absent in this CDR3, likely reflecting a read error. The CDR3 loop reads CASSSSGGAGQPQHV. The CDR3 DNA follows: TGTGCCAGCAGTTCCTCAGGGGGCGCGGGTCAGCCCCAGCATGTT. This rearrangement joins TRBV9 to TRBJ1-5; 8 bases align to TRBD1. Germline CDR1 and CDR2: SGDLS and YYNGEE. The CDR3 totals 15 residues. With V trimmed by 5 bases and J by 6 bases, 10 bases remained unmatched.

This clone has only one observation. J is TRBJ1-1 and V is TRBV4-1; TRBD1 might be the D (6 bases). Germline lookup yields CDR1 MGHRA and CDR2 YSYEKL. The V end lost 6 bases, the J end lost 1 base, and 15 bases lay between the germline ends. The CDR3 is made up of 15 amino acids. CDR3 region: CASRFEQGRNTEAFF. As DNA, the CDR3 is TGCGCCAGCAGGTTCGAACAGGGCCGGAACACTGAAGCTTTCTTT.